This TCR beta chain comes out of a study of cytomegalovirus exposure and HLA in healthy donors. Overall study findings and caveats: A missense variant in DCLRE1C was later tied to TCR beta V- and J-gene trimming. In all likelihood, a cluster of highly shared sequence variants was a sequencing artifact. A later analysis, which compared TCR beta chains of equal frequency, found the HLA-associated ones more clonally expanded. The listing of 150 to 200 TCR beta chains classed them as cytomegalovirus-associated.

With 60 Vbeta and 13 Jbeta primers, the PCR was carried out. Clones were read by immunoSEQ multiplex PCR, and TCRdb kept only the in-frame ones, dropping some. Found here are 90,000 to 120,000 clones, approximately 79% of them singletons; the top ten hold roughly 2.1%. This clone was found many times. What it binds is unknown. The receptor comes from a man aged 18 to 30 in good health and CMV-seronegative. The sample taken for sequencing was PBMCs.

The CDR3 protein is CASSFSVYGYTF. Here the CDR3 DNA reads TGTGCCAGCAGTTTTAGCGTCTATGGCTACACCTTC. The chain combines TRBV5-6 with TRBJ1-2; D gene ambiguous. This CDR3 is built from 12 residues. V shed 5 bases and J shed 4 bases, with 9 bases lying between them. Germline CDR1 and CDR2: SGHDT and YYEEEE.